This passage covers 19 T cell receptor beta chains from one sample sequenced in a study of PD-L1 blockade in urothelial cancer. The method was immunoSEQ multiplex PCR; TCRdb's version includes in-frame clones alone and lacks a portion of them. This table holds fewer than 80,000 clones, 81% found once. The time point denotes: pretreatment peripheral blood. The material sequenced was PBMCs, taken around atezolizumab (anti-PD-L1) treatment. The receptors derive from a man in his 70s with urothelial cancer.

DNA for the CDR3: TGCGCCAGCAGCCAATCACCGGGGACAGGGAACTATGGCTACACCTTC. This encodes CASSQSPGTGNYGYTF. V usage is TRBV4-1 and J usage is TRBJ1-2; TRBD1 matches 9 bases. V trimming: 2 bases; J trimming: 2 bases; junction bases outside the gene matches: 6. Germline assignment: CDR1 MGHRA and CDR2 YSYEKL. The CDR3 has 16 residues.

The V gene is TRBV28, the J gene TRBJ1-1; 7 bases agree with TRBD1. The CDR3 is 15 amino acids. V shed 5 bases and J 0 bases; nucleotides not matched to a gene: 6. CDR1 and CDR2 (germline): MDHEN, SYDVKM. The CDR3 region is CASSRGQSMNTEAFF. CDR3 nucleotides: TGTGCCAGCAGTCGGGGACAGAGCATGAACACTGAAGCTTTCTTT.

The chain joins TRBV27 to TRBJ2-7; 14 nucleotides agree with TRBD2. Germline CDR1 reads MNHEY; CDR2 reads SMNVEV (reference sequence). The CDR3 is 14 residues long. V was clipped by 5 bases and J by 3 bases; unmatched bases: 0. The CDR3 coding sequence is TGTGCCAGCAGTGGACTAGCGGGAGGCTACGAGCAGTACTTC. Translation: CASSGLAGGYEQYF.

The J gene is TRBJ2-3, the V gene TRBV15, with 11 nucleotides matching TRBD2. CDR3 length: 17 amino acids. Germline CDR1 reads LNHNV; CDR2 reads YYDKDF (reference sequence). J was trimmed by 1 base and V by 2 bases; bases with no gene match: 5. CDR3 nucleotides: TGTGCCACCAGCAGAACAATACTAGCGGGAGGCACAGATACGCAGTATTTT. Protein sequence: CATSRTILAGGTDTQYF.

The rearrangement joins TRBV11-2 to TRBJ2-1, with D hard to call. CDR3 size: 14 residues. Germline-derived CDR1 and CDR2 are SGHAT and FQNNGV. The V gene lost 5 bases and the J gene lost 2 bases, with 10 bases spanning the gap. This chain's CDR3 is CASSLGLTYNEQFF. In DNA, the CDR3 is TGTGCCAGCAGCCTCGGTCTTACCTACAATGAGCAGTTCTTC.

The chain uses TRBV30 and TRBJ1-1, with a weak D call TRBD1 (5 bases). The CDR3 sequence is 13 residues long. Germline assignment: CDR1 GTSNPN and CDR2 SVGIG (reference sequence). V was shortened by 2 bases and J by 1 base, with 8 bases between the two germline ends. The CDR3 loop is CAWSYQGNTEAFF. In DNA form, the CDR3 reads TGTGCCTGGAGTTATCAGGGGAACACTGAAGCTTTCTTT.

This CDR3 reads CASGRSPVSTDTQYF. In nucleotides, the CDR3 is TGTGCTAGTGGACGATCACCGGTTAGCACAGATACGCAGTATTTT. The chain couples TRBV12-5 to TRBJ2-3; D unclear. This CDR3 spans 15 amino acids. The germline V and J ends were trimmed by 6 bases and 0 bases, with 13 bases remaining between them. CDR1 LGHNT and CDR2 FRNRAP come from the germline V gene.

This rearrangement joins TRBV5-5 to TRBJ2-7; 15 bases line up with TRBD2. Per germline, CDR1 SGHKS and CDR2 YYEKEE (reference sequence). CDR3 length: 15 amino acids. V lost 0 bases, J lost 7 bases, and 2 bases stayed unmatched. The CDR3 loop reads CASSLEGTSGREQYF. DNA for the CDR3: TGTGCCAGCAGCTTGGAAGGGACTAGCGGGAGGGAGCAGTACTTC.

The CDR3: CASSPGTTGSSSYEQYF. CDR3 nucleotides: TGTGCCAGCTCACCGGGGACGACAGGAAGTAGCTCCTACGAGCAGTACTTC. This chain connects TRBV18 to TRBJ2-7, with D possibly being TRBD1 (6 bases). Trimming removed 3 bases from V and 0 bases from J, with 18 bases in between. Germline-derived CDR1 and CDR2 are KGHSH and LQKENI. This CDR3 is 17 amino acids long.

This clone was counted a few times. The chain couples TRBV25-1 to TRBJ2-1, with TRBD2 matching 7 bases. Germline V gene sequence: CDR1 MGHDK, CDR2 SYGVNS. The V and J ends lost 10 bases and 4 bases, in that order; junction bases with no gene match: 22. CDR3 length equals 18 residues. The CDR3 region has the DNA TGTGCCACAGGGACGGTCCCCTGGGGGGGAGGGAGTTACAATGAGCAGTTCTTC. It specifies CATGTVPWGGGSYNEQFF.

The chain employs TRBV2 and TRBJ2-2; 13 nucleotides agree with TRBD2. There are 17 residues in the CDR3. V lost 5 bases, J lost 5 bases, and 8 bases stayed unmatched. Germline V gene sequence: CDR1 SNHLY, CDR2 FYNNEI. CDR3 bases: TGTGCCAGCAGTCGACCAACTAGCGGGAGGGTGACCGGGGAGCTGTTTTTT. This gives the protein CASSRPTSGRVTGELFF. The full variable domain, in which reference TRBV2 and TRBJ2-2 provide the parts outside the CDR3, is EPEVTQTPSHQVTQMGQEVILRCVPISNHLYFYWYRQILGQKVEFLVSFYNNEISEKSEIFDDQFSVERPDGSNFTLKIRSTKLEDSAMYFCASSRPTSGRVTGELFFGEGSRLTVL.

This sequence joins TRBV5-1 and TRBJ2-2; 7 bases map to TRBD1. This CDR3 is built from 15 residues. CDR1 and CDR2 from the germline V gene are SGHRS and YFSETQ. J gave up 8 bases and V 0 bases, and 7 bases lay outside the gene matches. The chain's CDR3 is CASSLEGQTPGELFF. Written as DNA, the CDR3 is TGCGCCAGCAGCTTGGAGGGACAGACCCCGGGGGAGCTGTTTTTT.

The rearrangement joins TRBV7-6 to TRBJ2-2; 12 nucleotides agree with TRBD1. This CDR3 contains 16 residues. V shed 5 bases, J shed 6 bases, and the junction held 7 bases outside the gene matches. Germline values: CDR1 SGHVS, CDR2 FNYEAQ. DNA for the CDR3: TGTGCCAGCAGCGCGGGGACAGGGGGCGTCGCCGGGGAGCTGTTTTTT. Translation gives CASSAGTGGVAGELFF.

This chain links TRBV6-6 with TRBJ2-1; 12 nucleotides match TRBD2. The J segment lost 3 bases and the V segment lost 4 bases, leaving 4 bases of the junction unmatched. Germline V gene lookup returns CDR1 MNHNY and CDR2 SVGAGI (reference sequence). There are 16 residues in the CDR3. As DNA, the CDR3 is TGTGCCAGCAGTTCATCGACTAGCGGGGGCTACAATGAGCAGTTCTTC. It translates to CASSSSTSGGYNEQFF.

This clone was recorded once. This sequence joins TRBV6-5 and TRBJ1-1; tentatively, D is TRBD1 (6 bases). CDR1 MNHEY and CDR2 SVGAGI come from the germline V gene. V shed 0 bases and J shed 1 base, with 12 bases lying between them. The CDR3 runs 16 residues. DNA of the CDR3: TGTGCCAGCAGTTACTCAGCGGGACATTCGAACACTGAAGCTTTCTTT. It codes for CASSYSAGHSNTEAFF.

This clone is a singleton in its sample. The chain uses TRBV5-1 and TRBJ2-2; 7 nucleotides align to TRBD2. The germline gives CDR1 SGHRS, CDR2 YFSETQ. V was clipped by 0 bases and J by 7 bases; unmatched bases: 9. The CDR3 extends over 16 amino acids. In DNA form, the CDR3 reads TGCGCCAGCAGCTTGGTGTTGGGAGGGCCAAGCGGGGAGCTGTTTTTT. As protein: CASSLVLGGPSGELFF.

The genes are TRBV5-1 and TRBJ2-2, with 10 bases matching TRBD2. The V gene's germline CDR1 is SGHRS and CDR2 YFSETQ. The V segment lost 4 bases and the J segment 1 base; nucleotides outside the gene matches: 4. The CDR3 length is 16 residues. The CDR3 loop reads CASSVTSGENTGELFF. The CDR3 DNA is TGCGCCAGCAGCGTCACTAGCGGGGAGAACACCGGGGAGCTGTTTTTT.

CDR3 sequence (DNA): TGTGCCAGCAGTTTATCAGGGGGCGGTGGCTACACCTTC. It encodes CASSLSGGGGYTF. The gene calls are TRBV27 and TRBJ1-2, with 7 nucleotides matching TRBD1. There are 13 residues in the CDR3. Germline CDR1 MNHEY, CDR2 SMNVEV (reference sequence). V was clipped by 0 bases and J by 7 bases; unmatched bases: 2.

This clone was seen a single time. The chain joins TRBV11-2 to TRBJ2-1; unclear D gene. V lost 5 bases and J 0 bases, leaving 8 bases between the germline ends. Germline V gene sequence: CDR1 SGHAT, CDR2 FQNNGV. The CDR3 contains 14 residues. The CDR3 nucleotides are TGTGCCAGCAGCACTTCGCGCTCCTACAATGAGCAGTTCTTC. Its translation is CASSTSRSYNEQFF.